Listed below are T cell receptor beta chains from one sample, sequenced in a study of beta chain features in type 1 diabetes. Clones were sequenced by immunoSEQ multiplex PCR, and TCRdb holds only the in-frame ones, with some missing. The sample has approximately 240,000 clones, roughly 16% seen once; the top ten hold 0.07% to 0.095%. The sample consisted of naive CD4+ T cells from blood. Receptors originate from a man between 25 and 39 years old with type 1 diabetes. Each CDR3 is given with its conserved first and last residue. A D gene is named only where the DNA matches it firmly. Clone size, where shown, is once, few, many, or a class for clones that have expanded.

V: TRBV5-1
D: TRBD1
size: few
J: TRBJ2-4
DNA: TGCGCCAGCAGCCCTGGGACAGGGTGGGACATTCAGTACTTC
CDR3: CASSPGTGWDIQYF

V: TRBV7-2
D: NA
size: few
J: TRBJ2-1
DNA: TGTGCCAGCAGCTTACCCGGCTCCTACAATGAGCAGTTCTTC
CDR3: CASSLPGSYNEQFF

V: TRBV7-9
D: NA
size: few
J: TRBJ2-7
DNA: TGTGCCAGCATCCTAGGGGAGGGGGCGCGATACGAGCAGTACTTC
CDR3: CASILGEGARYEQYF

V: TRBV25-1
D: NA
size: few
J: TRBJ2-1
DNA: TGTGCCAGCAGTGAAGGGACGGAATACAATGAGCAGTTCTTC
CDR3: CASSEGTEYNEQFF

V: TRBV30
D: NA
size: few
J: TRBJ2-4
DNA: TGTGCCTGGAGTGTATACGGAGGGGAAAACATTCAGTACTTC
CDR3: CAWSVYGGENIQYF

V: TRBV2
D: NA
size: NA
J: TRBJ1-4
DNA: TGTGCCAGCAGGAGAGGTCTCGGGACTAATGAAAAACTGTTTTTT
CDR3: CASRRGLGTNEKLFF

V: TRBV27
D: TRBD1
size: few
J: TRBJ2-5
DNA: TGTGCCAGCAGTTTAACAGGGGCCGAGACCCAGTACTTC
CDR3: CASSLTGAETQYF

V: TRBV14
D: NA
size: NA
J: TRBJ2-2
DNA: TGTGCCAGCAGCCCTTTTCGGGAGCTGTTTTTT
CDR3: CASSPFRELFF

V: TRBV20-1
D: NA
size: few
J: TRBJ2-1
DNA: TGCAGTGCTAGATCGAATGAGCAGTTCTTC
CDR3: CSARSNEQFF

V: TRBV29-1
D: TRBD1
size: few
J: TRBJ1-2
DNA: TGCAGCGCGGGACAGGACTATGGCTACACCTTC
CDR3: CSAGQDYGYTF

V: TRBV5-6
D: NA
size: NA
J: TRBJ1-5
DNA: TGTGCCAGCAGCGCTGGGACGTTGCTTAATCAGCCCCAGCATTTT
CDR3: CASSAGTLLNQPQHF

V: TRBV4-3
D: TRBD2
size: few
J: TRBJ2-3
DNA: TGCGCCAGCAGCCAAGCCGGCGGGACTAGCGGGACAGATACGCAGTATTTT
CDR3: CASSQAGGTSGTDTQYF

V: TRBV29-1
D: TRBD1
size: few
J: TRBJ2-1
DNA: TGCAGCGTGGGACAGGGGGCTTCCTACAATGAGCAGTTCTTC
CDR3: CSVGQGASYNEQFF

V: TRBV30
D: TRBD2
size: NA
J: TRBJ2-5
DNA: TGTGCCTGCTCCGGGACTAGGGCCGGGACCCAGTACTTC
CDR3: CACSGTRAGTQYF

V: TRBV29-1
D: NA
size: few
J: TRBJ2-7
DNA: TGCAGCGTGACCAGGAACTACGAGCAGTACTTC
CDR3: CSVTRNYEQYF

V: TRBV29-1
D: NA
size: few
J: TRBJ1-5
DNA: TGCAGCGTTGAATTGGGAAGAAATCAGCCCCAGCATTTT
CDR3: CSVELGRNQPQHF

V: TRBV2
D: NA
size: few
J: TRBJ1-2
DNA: TGTGCCAGCACTAGTGCAGGGGCTGATGGCTACACCTTC
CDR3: CASTSAGADGYTF

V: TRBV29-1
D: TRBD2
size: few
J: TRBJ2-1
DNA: TGCAGCGTTGAAGACCCCCTAGCGGGGGCCTACAATGAGCAGTTCTTC
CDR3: CSVEDPLAGAYNEQFF

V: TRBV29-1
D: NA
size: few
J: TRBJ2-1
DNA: TGCAGCGCAGGCGGGACCTCCTACAATGAGCAGTTCTTC
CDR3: CSAGGTSYNEQFF

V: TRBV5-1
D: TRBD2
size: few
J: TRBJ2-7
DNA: TGCGCCAGCAGCTTGGAAGGGACTAGGTCCTACGAGCAGTACTTC
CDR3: CASSLEGTRSYEQYF

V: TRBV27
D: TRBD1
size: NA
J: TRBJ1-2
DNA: TGTGCCAGCAGTTTCCGACAGGGGACCTATGGCTACACCTTC
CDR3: CASSFRQGTYGYTF

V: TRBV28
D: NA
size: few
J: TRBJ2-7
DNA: TGTGCCAGCAGTTTCTCCGGGACGATAGGTCACGAGCAGTACTTC
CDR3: CASSFSGTIGHEQYF

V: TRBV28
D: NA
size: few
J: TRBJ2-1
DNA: TGTGCCAGCAGTTTAGTTTCCGGGGGAAACAATGAGCAGTTCTTC
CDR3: CASSLVSGGNNEQFF

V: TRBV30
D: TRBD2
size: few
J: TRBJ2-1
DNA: TGTGCCTGGGGACTAGCGGAGAGCTCCTACAATGAGCAGTTCTTC
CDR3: CAWGLAESSYNEQFF

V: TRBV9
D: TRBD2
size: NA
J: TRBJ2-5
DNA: TGTGCCAGCAGCGCCACTAGCGGGACGCGGGAGACCCAGTACTTC
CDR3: CASSATSGTRETQYF

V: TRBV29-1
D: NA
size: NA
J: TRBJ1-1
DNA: TGCAGCGTTGAAGGGTCCACCCACCTTTTT
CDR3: CSVEGSTHLF

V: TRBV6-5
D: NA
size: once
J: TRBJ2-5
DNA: TGTGCCAGCAGTTACCCTGGGTCAGGAGGGATTGCGTACTTC
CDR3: CASSYPGSGGIAYF

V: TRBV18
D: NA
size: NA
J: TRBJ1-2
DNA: TGTGCCAGCTCACCACCAGACAGAAATCAGGGCTACACCTTC
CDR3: CASSPPDRNQGYTF

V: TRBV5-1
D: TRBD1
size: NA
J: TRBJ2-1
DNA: TGCGCCAGCAGCTTCTTGCTGGGGACAGGGGGCCCGAATGAGCAGTTCTTC
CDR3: CASSFLLGTGGPNEQFF

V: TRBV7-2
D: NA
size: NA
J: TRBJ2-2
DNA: TGTGCCAGCAGCGGGCTAGTTTCCGGGGAGCTGTTTTTT
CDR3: CASSGLVSGELFF

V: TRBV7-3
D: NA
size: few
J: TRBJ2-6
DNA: TGTGCCAGCAGCTTATTACAGGCCAACGTCCTGACTTTC
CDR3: CASSLLQANVLTF